These 9 T cell receptor beta chains were all obtained from the same sample, sequenced in a study of T cell responses to AZD1222 COVID-19 vaccine. The table came from immunoSEQ multiplex PCR; TCRdb's copy has only in-frame clones and leaves some out. The data contain roughly 130,000 clones, 88% of them singletons. The sample in question was peripheral blood, obtained on day 0 of AZD1222 vaccination. These receptors were collected from an adult in good health.

V and J are TRBV27 and TRBJ1-6, with a weak D call TRBD1 (6 bases). Trimming shortened V by 7 bases and J by 9 bases, and 16 bases separated the two germline ends. Germline CDR1 and CDR2: MNHEY and SMNVEV (reference sequence). The CDR3 sequence is 14 residues long. CDR3: CASKRGAVASPLHF. CDR3 DNA: TGTGCCAGCAAACGGGGGGCTGTAGCTTCACCCCTCCACTTT.

The count of this clone is one. J is TRBJ2-7 and V is TRBV3-1 (or the pseudogene TRBV3-2); 7 nucleotides align to TRBD1. The CDR3 runs to 16 residues. Germline V gene data show CDR1 as LGHDT and CDR2 as YNNKEL (reference sequence). Trimming removed 1 base from V and 3 bases from J; junction bases left unmatched: 9. The CDR3 bases are TGTGCCAGCAGCCAAGGGGTTCCGACAGGGCACTACGAGCAGTACTTC. The encoded protein is CASSQGVPTGHYEQYF.

The genes are TRBV19 and TRBJ2-1; weak D call: TRBD1 (5 bases). V lost 6 bases and J lost 8, with 14 bases in between. The germline V gene encodes CDR1 LNHDA and CDR2 SQIVND (reference sequence). There are 13 residues in the CDR3. CDR3: CASRDGANDEQFF. Here the CDR3 DNA reads TGTGCCAGTAGAGATGGGGCCAATGATGAGCAGTTCTTC.

This clone was seen a few times. V gene TRBV6-6 combines with J gene TRBJ2-7; D perhaps matches TRBD1 (5 bases). V shed 0 bases and J shed 6 bases, with 6 bases lying between them. From germline, CDR1 is MNHNY and CDR2 SVGAGI (reference sequence). This CDR3 spans 12 amino acids. The DNA for the CDR3 is TGTGCCAGCAGTTACTCCAGGGCCGAGCAGTACTTC. Its protein is CASSYSRAEQYF.

The chain recombines TRBV5-4 with TRBJ2-1, with 7 bases matching TRBD1. Germline CDR1 is SGHNT and CDR2 is YYREEE (reference sequence). The junction had 3 bases not matched to a gene; V was cut back by 0 bases and J by 6 bases. The CDR3 covers 14 residues. The CDR3 loop reads CASSLERQGNEQFF. The CDR3 DNA is TGTGCCAGCAGCTTGGAAAGACAGGGCAATGAGCAGTTCTTC.

This clone was counted a single time. The V and J genes are TRBV29-1 and TRBJ1-2; D is ambiguous. There are 12 residues in the CDR3. Per the germline V gene, CDR1 is SQVTM and CDR2 is ANQGSEA. The V end lost 6 bases, the J end lost 0 bases, and 8 bases lay between the germline ends. CDR3 sequence (DNA): TGCAGCGTGGCCACAACTAACTATGGCTACACCTTC. Amino acid sequence: CSVATTNYGYTF.

This sequence joins TRBV11-3 and TRBJ2-5, with D maybe TRBD1 (6 bases). The CDR3 consists of 15 residues. Between the trimmed V and J ends, which lost 1 base and 3 bases, there was a span of 12 bases. Germline V lookup: CDR1 SGHNT, CDR2 YENEEA. In DNA, the CDR3 is TGTGCCAGCAGCTTAGGGGGGCGAGAGAAAGAGACCCAGTACTTC. This gives the protein CASSLGGREKETQYF.

The chain links TRBV7-3 to TRBJ2-5; no firm D call. In germline, CDR1 is SGHTA, CDR2 FQGTGA. V lost 5 bases and J 5 bases, leaving 12 bases between the germline ends. There are 13 residues in the CDR3. CDR3: CASSPPNQETQYF. The CDR3 region has the DNA TGTGCCAGCAGCCCACCAAATCAGGAGACCCAGTACTTC.

The chain has TRBV25-1 and TRBJ2-7; 7 nucleotides match TRBD2. The J segment lost 3 bases and the V segment lost 8 bases, leaving 10 bases of the junction unmatched. This CDR3 is 14 amino acids long. Germline-derived CDR1 and CDR2 are MGHDK and SYGVNS. CDR3: CASLNSGGGYEQYF. The DNA for the CDR3 is TGTGCCAGCCTCAATTCGGGGGGTGGCTACGAGCAGTACTTC.